Following are 22 T cell receptor beta chains from one sample sequenced in a study of blood T cell repertoires in COVID-19. Measured with immunoSEQ multiplex PCR; TCRdb has only the in-frame clones, and not every one. The table records under 200,000 clones, roughly 84% of them present only once. Sequences were obtained from peripheral blood. These receptors were collected from a woman older than 75 with acute or convalescent COVID-19.

With regard to this clone: Other DNA sequences in the sample encode the same CDR3. CDR3 region: CASSSWTSGSYEQYF. The CDR3 bases are TGTGCCAGCAGTTCCTGGACTAGCGGCTCCTACGAGCAGTACTTC. The rearrangement joins TRBV6-2 or TRBV6-3 to TRBJ2-7; 10 nucleotides match TRBD2. J was trimmed by 0 bases and V by 4 bases; bases with no gene match: 3. CDR1 MNHEY and CDR2 SVGEGT come from the germline V gene. This CDR3 is built from 15 residues.

The V and J genes are TRBV7-2 and TRBJ2-7; 8 nucleotides match TRBD2. The germline V gene has CDR1 SGHTA and CDR2 FQGNSA. This CDR3 has 15 residues. V dropped 4 bases and J dropped 5; count of bases not matched to a gene: 10. The CDR3 coding sequence is TGTGCCAGCAGCTCCGGACTAGCTCTTGTCGACGAGCAGTACTTC. It codes for CASSSGLALVDEQYF.

The chain recombines TRBV6-6 with TRBJ1-4; D is unresolved. Germline CDR1 and CDR2: MNHNY and SVGAGI (reference sequence). CDR3 length: 15 residues. Trimming cost V 2 bases and J 7 bases, with 14 bases left between them. The CDR3 protein is CASSYAGFESEKLFF. CDR3 sequence (DNA): TGTGCCAGCAGTTACGCGGGTTTTGAGAGTGAAAAACTGTTTTTT.

The CDR3 spells CASSIWGPTNTEAFF. In DNA form, the CDR3 reads TGTGCCAGTAGTATCTGGGGCCCTACGAACACTGAAGCTTTCTTT. The J gene is TRBJ1-1, the V gene TRBV19; D is perhaps TRBD1 (5 bases). Germline CDR1 LNHDA, CDR2 SQIVND (reference sequence). CDR3 length equals 15 residues. V was shortened by 3 bases and J by 1 base, with 12 bases between the two germline ends.

The chain carries TRBV7-9 and TRBJ2-3; D may be TRBD2 (6 bases). The CDR3 consists of 14 residues. In germline, CDR1 is SEHNR, CDR2 FQNEAQ (reference sequence). Trimming removed 1 base at V and 6 bases at J, with 11 bases between. CDR3 in amino acids: CASSLVTSLDTQYF. CDR3 bases: TGTGCCAGCAGCTTAGTGACTAGTCTCGATACGCAGTATTTT.

This clone was observed a handful of times. The V gene is TRBV19, the J gene TRBJ1-2; D is possibly TRBD1 (5 bases). The CDR3 length is 14 residues. V gave up 9 bases and J gave up 3 bases, with 17 bases separating them. The germline gives CDR1 LNHDA, CDR2 SQIVND (reference sequence). This CDR3 reads CASTLQGEDYGYTF. The CDR3 nucleotides are TGTGCCAGCACCCTGCAAGGGGAAGACTATGGCTACACCTTC.

The chain links TRBV24-1 to TRBJ2-2; 12 bases are shared with TRBD1. This CDR3 has 14 amino acids. CDR1 and CDR2 (germline): KGHDR, SFDVKD. V was pared by 2 bases and J by 14 bases, with 5 bases of the junction left unmatched. This CDR3 is CATSDSGTGGDLFF. CDR3 coding DNA: TGTGCCACCAGTGATTCCGGGACAGGGGGCGATCTGTTTTTT.

The chain recombines TRBV4-3 with TRBJ2-1; no definite D call. The length of the CDR3 is 13 residues. CDR1 LGHNA and CDR2 YSLEER come from the germline V gene. Trimming removed 4 bases at V and 6 bases at J, with 10 bases between. Here the CDR3 reads CASSPLTGNEQFF. CDR3 DNA sequence: TGCGCCAGCAGCCCCCTCACTGGCAATGAGCAGTTCTTC.

The chain joins TRBV5-6 to TRBJ1-1, with no clear D. CDR3 length: 15 residues. CDR1 SGHDT and CDR2 YYEEEE come from the germline V gene. The V end was cut by 0 bases, the J end by 1 base, with 10 bases between. CDR3 in amino acids: CASSLDVFGNTEAFF. The CDR3, as DNA: TGTGCCAGCAGCTTGGATGTTTTCGGGAACACTGAAGCTTTCTTT.

V gene TRBV4-3 combines with J gene TRBJ2-7; D gene uncertain. The CDR3 is made up of 16 amino acids. CDR1 LGHNA and CDR2 YSLEER come from the germline V gene. Trimming removed 3 bases at V and 1 base at J, with 16 bases between. In DNA, the CDR3 is TGCGCCAGCAGCCAGAATACCGGGTCCCTTTCCTACGAGCAGTACTTC. It specifies CASSQNTGSLSYEQYF.

The chain recombines TRBV7-2 with TRBJ1-5, with D possibly being TRBD1 (5 bases). The CDR3 runs to 14 residues. Per germline, CDR1 SGHTA and CDR2 FQGNSA. Trimming stripped 1 base from V and 5 bases from J, with 9 bases between. The CDR3, as DNA: TGTGCCAGCAGCTTAGGTCAGGGCGATCAGCCCCAGCATTTT. It translates to CASSLGQGDQPQHF.

The sample holds a few counts of this clone. A junction boundary mismatches the germline segment, possibly from a read error. CDR3 nucleotides: TGTGCCAGTAGTATAAGGAGACAGGCTAAGGAAAAACTGTTTTTT. It is translated as CASSIRRQAKEKLFF. V and J are TRBV19 and TRBJ1-4; possible D gene TRBD1, 6 bases. Germline V gives CDR1 LNHDA, CDR2 SQIVND (reference sequence). The CDR3 is 15 residues long. The full variable domain, completed using reference TRBV19 and TRBJ1-4, is DGGITQSPKYLFRKEGQNVTLSCEQNLNHDAMYWYRQDPGQGLRLIYYSQIVNDFQKGDIAEGYSVSREKKESFPLTVTSAQKNPTAFYLCASSIRRQAKEKLFFGSGTQLSVL.

The chain couples TRBV5-1 to TRBJ1-4; no clear D. CDR1 and CDR2 from the germline V gene are SGHRS and YFSETQ. This CDR3 is 15 amino acids long. V gave up 4 bases and J gave up 7 bases, with 17 bases separating them. The CDR3 region is CASSQNSGSAEKLFF. The CDR3 nucleotides are TGCGCCAGCAGCCAGAACAGCGGATCAGCTGAAAAACTGTTTTTT. Using reference TRBV5-1 and TRBJ1-4 for the parts outside the CDR3, the full variable domain is KAGVTQTPRYLIKTRGQQVTLSCSPISGHRSVSWYQQTPGQGLQFLFEYFSETQRNKGNFPGRFSGRQFSNSRSEMNVSTLELGDSALYLCASSQNSGSAEKLFFGSGTQLSVL.

The genes are TRBV28 and TRBJ1-1, with D tentatively TRBD1 (5 bases). Per germline, CDR1 MDHEN and CDR2 SYDVKM. V was shortened by 3 bases and J by 4 bases, with 15 bases between the two germline ends. This CDR3 spans 15 amino acids. Here the CDR3 DNA reads TGTGCCAGCAGTTTGACTGCTGGGGGGGTCACTGAAGCTTTCTTT. This sequence encodes CASSLTAGGVTEAFF.

The rearrangement uses TRBV6-6 and TRBJ1-6, with D possibly being TRBD1 (5 bases). The CDR3 totals 15 residues. Germline CDR1 is MNHNY and CDR2 is SVGAGI (reference sequence). Between the trimmed V and J ends, which lost 7 bases and 3 bases, there was a span of 13 bases. CDR3 protein: CASIRVQGYNSPLHF. CDR3 nucleotide sequence: TGTGCCAGCATTCGTGTTCAGGGCTATAATTCACCCCTCCACTTT.

The chain has TRBV29-1 and TRBJ1-1; 8 bases match TRBD1. This CDR3 is built from 13 residues. Losses at the gene ends were 6 bases for V and 3 bases for J; bases not matched to a gene: 6. The germline V gene has CDR1 SQVTM and CDR2 ANQGSEA. CDR3 in amino acids: CSVRTGRDTEAFF. The DNA for the CDR3 is TGCAGCGTCCGGACAGGGAGGGACACTGAAGCTTTCTTT.

J is TRBJ2-3 and V is TRBV19; the D is unclear. The CDR3 has 14 amino acids. Germline V gene lookup returns CDR1 LNHDA and CDR2 SQIVND (reference sequence). V lost 3 bases to trimming and J lost 5 bases, with 12 bases between them. CDR3 in DNA: TGTGCCAGTAGTATTGGTGCAGGTCGAGATACGCAGTATTTT. Its translation is CASSIGAGRDTQYF.

The chain links TRBV7-2 to TRBJ1-2; TRBD1 is a possible D gene (5 bases). Germline V CDR1 and CDR2: SGHTA, FQGNSA. CDR3 length: 15 residues. V was shortened by 4 bases and J by 4 bases, with 16 bases between the two germline ends. Here the CDR3 DNA reads TGTGCCAGCAGCTCCCGACAGAAGTTTCTCTATGGCTACACCTTC. Amino acid sequence: CASSSRQKFLYGYTF. The full variable domain, rest sourced from reference TRBV7-2 and TRBJ1-2, is GAGVSQSPSNKVTEKGKDVELRCDPISGHTALYWYRQSLGQGLEFLIYFQGNSAPDKSGLPSDRFSAERTGGSVSTLTIQRTQQEDSAVYLCASSSRQKFLYGYTFGSGTRLTVV.

The CDR3 reads CASSLRQLGITIYF. The CDR3 DNA is TGTGCCAGCAGTCTTCGACAGTTAGGTATCACCATATATTTT. The rearrangement links TRBV28 to TRBJ1-3, with D possibly TRBD1 on 5 matching bases. Deletions cut 5 bases from V and 9 bases from J, with 17 bases between. The CDR3 totals 14 residues. Looked up from germline, CDR1 is MDHEN and CDR2 is SYDVKM.

The chain couples TRBV25-1 to TRBJ1-3; D is uncertain. The CDR3 length is 14 residues. Trimming removed 6 bases at V and 0 bases at J, with 9 bases between. In germline, CDR1 is MGHDK, CDR2 SYGVNS. The CDR3 loop reads CASRDGSSGNTIYF. In DNA, the CDR3 is TGTGCCAGCAGGGATGGGAGCTCTGGAAACACCATATATTTT.

The gene calls are TRBV28 and TRBJ1-4; tentatively, D is TRBD1 (5 bases). Trimming shortened V by 5 bases and J by 4 bases, and 14 bases separated the two germline ends. The CDR3 runs to 15 residues. Germline V gives CDR1 MDHEN, CDR2 SYDVKM. The CDR3 sequence is CASSPGGYSNEKLFF. CDR3 sequence (DNA): TGTGCCAGCAGTCCTGGGGGGTACAGTAATGAAAAACTGTTTTTT.

This clone was found once. As DNA, the CDR3 is TGTGCCAACACCCAGGCTCCCAACACTGAAGCTTTCTTT. This encodes CANTQAPNTEAFF. The V and J genes are TRBV18 and TRBJ1-1; D call uncertain. CDR1 is KGHSH and CDR2 is LQKENI in the germline V gene. The CDR3 runs 13 residues. The V and J ends lost 10 bases and 2 bases respectively, with 14 bases between them.